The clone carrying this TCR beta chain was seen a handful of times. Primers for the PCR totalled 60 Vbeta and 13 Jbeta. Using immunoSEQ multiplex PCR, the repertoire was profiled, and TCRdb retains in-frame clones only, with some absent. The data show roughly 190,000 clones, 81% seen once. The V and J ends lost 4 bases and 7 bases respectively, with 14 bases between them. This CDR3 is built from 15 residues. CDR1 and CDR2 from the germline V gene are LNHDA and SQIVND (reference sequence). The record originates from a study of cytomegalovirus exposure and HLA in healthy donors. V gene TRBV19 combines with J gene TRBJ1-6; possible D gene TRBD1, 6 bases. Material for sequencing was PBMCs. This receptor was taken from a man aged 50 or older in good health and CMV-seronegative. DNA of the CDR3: TGTGCCAGTAGTACCCAGGGGCAAGGGAATTCACCCCTCCACTTT. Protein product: CASSTQGQGNSPLHF.